What follows are 16 T cell receptor beta chains derived from one specimen sequenced in a study of beta chain features in type 1 diabetes (dated by TCRdb to between 2017 and 2018). Library generation was performed with the immunoSEQ multiplex PCR assay. The entire isolated RNA was reverse transcribed using the High Capacity cDNA Reverse Transcription Kit, and thus expressed TCRB transcripts were sequenced. This is the immuneACCESS table as TCRdb keeps it, with only in-frame sequences that have V and J called. A part of the clones is gone; compared with another copy, unresolved V genes explain less than half, and the rest is unexplained. This sample lists 150,000 or so clones; roughly 50% were detected once. The ten largest account for around 0.45% of the sample. Sequencing was carried out using Tregs from blood. In light of the paper, this sample's cell subset or site label describes: regulatory CD4+ T cells. The receptors originated from a man aged 18 to 29 in good health.

The chain recombines TRBV19 with TRBJ2-3; TRBD2 agrees at 9 bases. Germline-derived CDR1 and CDR2 are LNHDA and SQIVND (reference sequence). The junction had 5 bases not matched to a gene; V was cut back by 3 bases and J by 1 base. The CDR3 covers 16 residues. CDR3 in DNA: TGTGCCAGTAGTATCAACCGCGGGGGGGGCACAGATACGCAGTATTTT. It yields the protein CASSINRGGGTDTQYF.

The V gene is TRBV27, the J gene TRBJ2-7; a possible D gene is TRBD2 (7 bases). This CDR3 region has 17 residues. Germline V gives CDR1 MNHEY, CDR2 SMNVEV (reference sequence). The V gene lost 0 bases and the J gene lost 1 base, with 16 bases spanning the gap. CDR3: CASSLSKAGAESYEQYF. CDR3 DNA: TGTGCCAGCAGTTTATCGAAGGCGGGGGCAGAGTCCTACGAGCAGTACTTC.

This rearrangement joins TRBV7-2 to TRBJ1-1, with a weak D call TRBD1 (5 bases). The length of the CDR3 is 14 residues. Germline values: CDR1 SGHTA, CDR2 FQGNSA. V was cut by 6 bases and J by 0 bases, with 11 bases left in between. The CDR3 nucleotides read TGTGCCAGCAGTTATGACAGCCTGAACACTGAAGCTTTCTTT. It is translated as CASSYDSLNTEAFF. Complete variable domain (other parts from reference TRBV7-2 and TRBJ1-1): GAGVSQSPSNKVTEKGKDVELRCDPISGHTALYWYRQSLGQGLEFLIYFQGNSAPDKSGLPSDRFSAERTGGSVSTLTIQRTQQEDSAVYLCASSYDSLNTEAFFGQGTRLTVV.

V and J are TRBV9 and TRBJ1-1; the match to TRBD1 covers 9 bases. This CDR3 comprises 15 residues. CDR1 and CDR2 from the germline V gene are SGDLS and YYNGEE. The ends lost 3 bases at V and 4 bases at J; junction bases unmatched: 7. The DNA of the CDR3 is TGTGCCAGCAGCGGACGACAGGGGGTAGGCACTGAAGCTTTCTTT. The encoded protein is CASSGRQGVGTEAFF.

The chain uses TRBV18 and TRBJ2-7; possible D gene TRBD1, 6 bases. In germline, CDR1 is KGHSH, CDR2 LQKENI. The CDR3 is made up of 15 amino acids. Trimming cost V 6 bases and J 3 bases, with 18 bases left between them. DNA of the CDR3: TGTGCCAGCTCCCTTGCTCATACAGGGATCTACGAGCAGTACTTC. Translated: CASSLAHTGIYEQYF.

As DNA, the CDR3 is TGTGCCAGCAGCCCCGTGCTCGGAGATACGCAGTATTTT. It specifies CASSPVLGDTQYF. This chain links TRBV7-2 with TRBJ2-3; D remains ambiguous. Trimming removed 5 bases at V and 5 bases at J, with 11 bases between. From germline, CDR1 is SGHTA and CDR2 FQGNSA. The CDR3 has 13 residues.

This clone was seen just once. The CDR3 is CASSFGTSGLLDTQYF. As DNA, the CDR3 is TGTGCCAGCAGCTTCGGGACTAGCGGGCTTCTTGATACGCAGTATTTT. The chain employs TRBV5-4 and TRBJ2-3; 12 positions match TRBD2. V lost 2 bases and J lost 6; bases outside the gene matches: 7. In germline, CDR1 is SGHNT, CDR2 YYREEE (reference sequence). The CDR3 spans 16 residues.

The chain has TRBV28 and TRBJ2-4, with D unclear. Looked up from germline, CDR1 is MDHEN and CDR2 is SYDVKM. The CDR3 runs 15 residues. V gave up 5 bases and J gave up 0 bases, with 11 bases separating them. In nucleotides, the CDR3 is TGTGCCAGCAGTCAGACTTATTTAGCCAAAAACATTCAGTACTTC. It translates to CASSQTYLAKNIQYF. Drawing the rest from reference TRBV28 and TRBJ2-4, the complete variable domain is DVKVTQSSRYLVKRTGEKVFLECVQDMDHENMFWYRQDPGLGLRLIYFSYDVKMKEKGDIPEGYSVSREKKERFSLILESASTNQTSMYLCASSQTYLAKNIQYFGAGTRLSVL.

The gene calls are TRBV28 and TRBJ2-3, with TRBD1 identical over 9 bases. V trimming: 5 bases; J trimming: 6 bases; junction bases outside the gene matches: 9. Germline CDR1 is MDHEN and CDR2 is SYDVKM. The CDR3 loop spans 15 amino acids. The CDR3 bases are TGTGCCAGCAGTCGCCGGGACAGGGATTCGGATACGCAGTATTTT. Translated, it gives CASSRRDRDSDTQYF. Together with reference TRBV28 and TRBJ2-3, the CDR3 gives the full variable domain: DVKVTQSSRYLVKRTGEKVFLECVQDMDHENMFWYRQDPGLGLRLIYFSYDVKMKEKGDIPEGYSVSREKKERFSLILESASTNQTSMYLCASSRRDRDSDTQYFGPGTRLTVL.

This clone has only a few counts. J is TRBJ2-7 and V is TRBV5-4; 7 bases agree with TRBD2. V shed 0 bases and J 0 bases; nucleotides not matched to a gene: 9. Germline CDR1 is SGHNT and CDR2 is YYREEE (reference sequence). The CDR3 covers 17 residues. The CDR3 bases are TGTGCCAGCAGCTTGGATCCGGGGGGAGGATTCTCCTACGAGCAGTACTTC. Protein product: CASSLDPGGGFSYEQYF.

The V and J genes are TRBV14 and TRBJ2-2, with a weak D call TRBD1 (6 bases). V was clipped by 0 bases and J by 1 base, with 9 bases between them. CDR3 length: 16 residues. The V gene's germline CDR1 is SGHDN and CDR2 FVKESK. The CDR3 sequence is CASSQDQGWNTGELFF. The CDR3 bases are TGTGCCAGCAGCCAAGACCAGGGGTGGAACACCGGGGAGCTGTTTTTT.

This clone was observed a handful of times. J is TRBJ2-2 and V is TRBV19, with D possibly being TRBD2 (5 bases). The length of the CDR3 is 15 residues. V dropped 5 bases and J dropped 3 bases, with 13 bases sitting between them. Germline CDR1 is LNHDA and CDR2 is SQIVND (reference sequence). Here the CDR3 DNA reads TGTGCCAGTAGTTTGGACCTGGGAGACACCGGGGAGCTGTTTTTT. It specifies CASSLDLGDTGELFF. Full variable domain (rest looked up from reference TRBV19 and TRBJ2-2): DGGITQSPKYLFRKEGQNVTLSCEQNLNHDAMYWYRQDPGQGLRLIYYSQIVNDFQKGDIAEGYSVSREKKESFPLTVTSAQKNPTAFYLCASSLDLGDTGELFFGEGSRLTVL.

The rearrangement joins TRBV6-5 to TRBJ1-2, with TRBD1 identical over 7 bases. Germline CDR1 and CDR2: MNHEY and SVGAGI. The J segment lost 2 bases and the V segment lost 0 bases, leaving 3 bases of the junction unmatched. This CDR3 is built from 15 residues. CDR3 amino acids: CASSYSNRGNYGYTF. For the CDR3, the DNA is TGTGCCAGCAGTTACTCGAACAGGGGAAACTATGGCTACACCTTC.

The rearrangement uses TRBV28 and TRBJ1-1, with unresolved D. The CDR3 covers 14 residues. V lost 3 bases to trimming and J lost 6 bases, with 14 bases between them. Germline CDR1 is MDHEN and CDR2 is SYDVKM. CDR3 protein: CASSFRGPMPEAFF. CDR3 DNA: TGTGCCAGCAGTTTTCGGGGTCCCATGCCTGAAGCTTTCTTT.

The chain couples TRBV9 to TRBJ2-7; TRBD2 matches 9 bases. Germline V gene lookup returns CDR1 SGDLS and CDR2 YYNGEE. The CDR3 consists of 14 residues. V trimming: 0 bases; J trimming: 5 bases; junction bases outside the gene matches: 3. CDR3 sequence: CASSVGVAGDEQYF. The CDR3 nucleotides read TGTGCCAGCAGCGTAGGGGTAGCGGGAGACGAGCAGTACTTC.

This clone showed up just a few times. The chain joins TRBV7-2 to TRBJ2-7; 11 nucleotides align to TRBD1. V trimming: 3 bases; J trimming: 3 bases; junction bases outside the gene matches: 1. The CDR3 contains 14 residues. Germline CDR1 and CDR2: SGHTA and FQGNSA. The CDR3 DNA reads TGTGCCAGCAGCTTCGGGACAGGGGGCTACGAGCAGTACTTC. It yields the protein CASSFGTGGYEQYF.